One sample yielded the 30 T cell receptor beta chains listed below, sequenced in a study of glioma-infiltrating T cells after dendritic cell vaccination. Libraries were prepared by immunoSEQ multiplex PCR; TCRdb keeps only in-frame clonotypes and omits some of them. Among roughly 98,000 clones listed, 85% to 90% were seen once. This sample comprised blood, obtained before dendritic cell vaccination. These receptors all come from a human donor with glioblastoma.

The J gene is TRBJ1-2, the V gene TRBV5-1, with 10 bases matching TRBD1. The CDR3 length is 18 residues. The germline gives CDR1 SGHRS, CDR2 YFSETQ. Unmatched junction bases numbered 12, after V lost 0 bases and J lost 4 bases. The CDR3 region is CASSLAWMTGGNFYGYTF. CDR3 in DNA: TGCGCCAGCAGCTTGGCCTGGATGACAGGGGGCAACTTCTATGGCTACACCTTC. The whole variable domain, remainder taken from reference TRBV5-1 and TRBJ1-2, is KAGVTQTPRYLIKTRGQQVTLSCSPISGHRSVSWYQQTPGQGLQFLFEYFSETQRNKGNFPGRFSGRQFSNSRSEMNVSTLELGDSALYLCASSLAWMTGGNFYGYTFGSGTRLTVV.

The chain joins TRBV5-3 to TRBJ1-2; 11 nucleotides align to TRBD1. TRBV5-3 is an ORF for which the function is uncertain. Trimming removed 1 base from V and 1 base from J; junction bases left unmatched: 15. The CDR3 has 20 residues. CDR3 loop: CARSLLRVGQGALVNYGYTF. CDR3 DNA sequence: TGTGCCAGAAGCTTGCTTCGAGTTGGACAGGGGGCCCTAGTTAACTATGGCTACACCTTC.

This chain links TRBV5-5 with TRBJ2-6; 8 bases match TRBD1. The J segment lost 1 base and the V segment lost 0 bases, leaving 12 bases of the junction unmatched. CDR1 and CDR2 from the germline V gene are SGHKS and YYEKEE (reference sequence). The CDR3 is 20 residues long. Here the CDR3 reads CASSLAGTGREFSGANVLTF. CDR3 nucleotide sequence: TGTGCCAGCAGCTTGGCTGGGACAGGAAGAGAATTTTCTGGGGCCAACGTCCTGACTTTC.

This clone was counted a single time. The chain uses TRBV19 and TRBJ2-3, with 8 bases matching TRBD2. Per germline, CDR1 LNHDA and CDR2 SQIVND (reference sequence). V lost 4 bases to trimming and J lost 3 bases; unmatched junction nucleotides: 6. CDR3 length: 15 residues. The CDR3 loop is CASSRSGSRTDTQYF. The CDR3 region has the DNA TGTGCCAGTAGTAGAAGCGGGAGTCGTACAGATACGCAGTATTTT.

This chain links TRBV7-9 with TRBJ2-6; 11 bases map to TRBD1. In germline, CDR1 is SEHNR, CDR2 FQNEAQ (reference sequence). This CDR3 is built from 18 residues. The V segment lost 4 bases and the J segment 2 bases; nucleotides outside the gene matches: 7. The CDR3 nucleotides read TGTGCCAGCAGCTGGGGGACAGGGGGTACTCCTGGGGCCAACGTCCTGACTTTC. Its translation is CASSWGTGGTPGANVLTF.

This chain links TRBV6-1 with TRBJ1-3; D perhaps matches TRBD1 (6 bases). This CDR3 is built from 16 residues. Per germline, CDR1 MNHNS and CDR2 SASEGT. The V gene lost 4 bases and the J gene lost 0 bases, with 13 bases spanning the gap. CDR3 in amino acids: CASSAVTGRSGNTIYF. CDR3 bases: TGTGCCAGCAGTGCCGTGACAGGCCGCTCTGGAAACACCATATATTTT.

The CDR3 here is CASSIQGASYEQYF. The CDR3 bases are TGTGCCAGTAGTATACAGGGGGCAAGTTACGAGCAGTACTTC. The V gene is TRBV19, the J gene TRBJ2-7; 8 positions agree with TRBD1. CDR1 is LNHDA and CDR2 is SQIVND in the germline V gene (reference sequence). The CDR3 covers 14 residues. V lost 2 bases to trimming and J lost 4 bases; unmatched junction nucleotides: 4.

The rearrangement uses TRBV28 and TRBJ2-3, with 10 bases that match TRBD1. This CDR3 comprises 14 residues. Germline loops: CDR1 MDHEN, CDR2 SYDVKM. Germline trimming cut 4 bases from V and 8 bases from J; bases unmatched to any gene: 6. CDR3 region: CASSWTGGDSTQYF. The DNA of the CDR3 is TGTGCCAGCAGTTGGACAGGGGGGGATAGTACGCAGTATTTT.

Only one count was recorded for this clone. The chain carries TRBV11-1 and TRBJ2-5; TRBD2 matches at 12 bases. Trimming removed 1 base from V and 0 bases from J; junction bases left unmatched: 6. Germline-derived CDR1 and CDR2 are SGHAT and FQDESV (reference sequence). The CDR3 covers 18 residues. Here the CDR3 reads CASSLGKRLAGDQETQYF. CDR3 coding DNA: TGTGCCAGCAGCTTAGGGAAACGACTAGCGGGAGACCAAGAGACCCAGTACTTC.

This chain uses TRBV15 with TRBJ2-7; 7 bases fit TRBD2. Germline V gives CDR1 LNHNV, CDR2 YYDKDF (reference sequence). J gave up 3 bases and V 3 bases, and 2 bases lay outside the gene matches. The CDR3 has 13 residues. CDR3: CATSRRDYYEQYF. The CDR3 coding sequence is TGTGCCACCAGCAGGCGGGACTACTACGAGCAGTACTTC. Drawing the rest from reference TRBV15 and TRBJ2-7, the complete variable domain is DAMVIQNPRYQVTQFGKPVTLSCSQTLNHNVMYWYQQKSSQAPKLLFHYYDKDFNNEADTPDNFQSRRPNTSFCFLDIRSPGLGDTAMYLCATSRRDYYEQYFGPGTRLTVT.

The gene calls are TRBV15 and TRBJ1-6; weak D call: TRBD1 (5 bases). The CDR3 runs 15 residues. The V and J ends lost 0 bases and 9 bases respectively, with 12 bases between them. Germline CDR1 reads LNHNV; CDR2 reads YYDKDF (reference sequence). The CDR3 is CATSRDTDSLSPLHF. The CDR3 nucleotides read TGTGCCACCAGCAGAGATACCGACAGTCTTTCACCCCTCCACTTT.

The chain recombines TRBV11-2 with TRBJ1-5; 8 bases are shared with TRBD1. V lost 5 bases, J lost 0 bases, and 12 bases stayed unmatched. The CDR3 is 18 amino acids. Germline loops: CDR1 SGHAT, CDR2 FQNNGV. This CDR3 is CASSRRTTGDDSNQPQHF. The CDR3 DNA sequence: TGTGCCAGCAGCCGCCGAACGACAGGGGACGATAGCAATCAGCCCCAGCATTTT.

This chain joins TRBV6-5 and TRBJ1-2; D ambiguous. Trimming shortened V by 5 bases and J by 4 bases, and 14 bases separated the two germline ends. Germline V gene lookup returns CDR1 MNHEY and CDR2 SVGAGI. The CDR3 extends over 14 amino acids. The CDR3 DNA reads TGTGCCAGCAGTGTCGACATGGCCCCCTATGGCTACACCTTC. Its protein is CASSVDMAPYGYTF.

The CDR3 sequence: CASSPNGALGELFF. The DNA for the CDR3 is TGTGCCAGCAGCCCCAACGGAGCCCTAGGGGAGCTGTTTTTT. The chain uses TRBV6-5 and TRBJ2-2; D uncertain. Germline V gene lookup returns CDR1 MNHEY and CDR2 SVGAGI. The CDR3 runs 14 residues. With 6 bases removed from V and 8 bases from J, the gap between germline ends came to 16 bases.

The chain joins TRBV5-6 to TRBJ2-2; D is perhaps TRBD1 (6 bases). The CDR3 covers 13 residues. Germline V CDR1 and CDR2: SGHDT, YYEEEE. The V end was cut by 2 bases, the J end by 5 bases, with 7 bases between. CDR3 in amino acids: CASSLGGTGELFF. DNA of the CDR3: TGTGCCAGCAGCTTAGGGGGTACCGGGGAGCTGTTTTTT.

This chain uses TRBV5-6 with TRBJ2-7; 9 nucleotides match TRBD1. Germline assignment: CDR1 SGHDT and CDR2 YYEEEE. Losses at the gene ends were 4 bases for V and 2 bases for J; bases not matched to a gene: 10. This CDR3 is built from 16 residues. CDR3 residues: CASSLLQGAGTYEQYF. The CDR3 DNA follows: TGTGCCAGCAGCCTCCTACAGGGGGCAGGAACCTACGAGCAGTACTTC. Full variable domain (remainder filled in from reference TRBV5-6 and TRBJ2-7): DAGVTQSPTHLIKTRGQQVTLRCSPKSGHDTVSWYQQALGQGPQFIFQYYEEEERQRGNFPDRFSGHQFPNYSSELNVNALLLGDSALYLCASSLLQGAGTYEQYFGPGTRLTVT.

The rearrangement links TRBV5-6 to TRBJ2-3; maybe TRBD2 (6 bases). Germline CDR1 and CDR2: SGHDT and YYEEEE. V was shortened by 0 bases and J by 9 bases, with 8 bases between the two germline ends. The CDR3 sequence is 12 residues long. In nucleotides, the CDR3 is TGTGCCAGCAGCTTGGGTGCGGGGACGCAGTATTTT. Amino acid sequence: CASSLGAGTQYF.

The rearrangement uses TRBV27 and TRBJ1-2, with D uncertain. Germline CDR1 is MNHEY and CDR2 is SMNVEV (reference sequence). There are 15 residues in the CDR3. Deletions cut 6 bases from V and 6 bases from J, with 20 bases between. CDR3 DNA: TGTGCCAGCAGCATCCATGAGGGAGGGCGAAATGGCTACACCTTC. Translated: CASSIHEGGRNGYTF.

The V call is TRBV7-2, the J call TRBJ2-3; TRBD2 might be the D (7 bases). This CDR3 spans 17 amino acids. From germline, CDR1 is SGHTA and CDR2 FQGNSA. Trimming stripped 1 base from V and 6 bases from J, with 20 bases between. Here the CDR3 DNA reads TGTGCCAGCAGCTTAGATTTGTGGGGGGGCAAGTACGATACGCAGTATTTT. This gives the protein CASSLDLWGGKYDTQYF.

DNA for the CDR3: TGCGCCAGCAGCATCAAAGGGACAGGGGAAACTGGGGCCAACGTCCTGACTTTC. Its protein product is CASSIKGTGETGANVLTF. The V call is TRBV5-1, the J call TRBJ2-6, with 10 bases aligning to TRBD1. Germline V lookup: CDR1 SGHRS, CDR2 YFSETQ. CDR3 length: 18 residues. V trimming: 4 bases; J trimming: 2 bases; junction bases outside the gene matches: 9.

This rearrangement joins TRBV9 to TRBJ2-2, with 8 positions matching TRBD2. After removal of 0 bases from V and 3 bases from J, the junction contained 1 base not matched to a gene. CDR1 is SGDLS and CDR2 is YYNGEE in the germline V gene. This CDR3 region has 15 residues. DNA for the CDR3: TGTGCCAGCAGCGTAGTAGCGGGACACACCGGGGAGCTGTTTTTT. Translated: CASSVVAGHTGELFF.

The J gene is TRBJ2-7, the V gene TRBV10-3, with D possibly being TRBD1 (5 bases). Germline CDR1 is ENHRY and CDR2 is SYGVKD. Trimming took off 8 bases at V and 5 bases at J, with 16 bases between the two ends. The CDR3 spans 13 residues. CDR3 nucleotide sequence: TGTGCCATCTGGGGCAGGCTTGGGGACGAGCAGTACTTC. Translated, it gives CAIWGRLGDEQYF.

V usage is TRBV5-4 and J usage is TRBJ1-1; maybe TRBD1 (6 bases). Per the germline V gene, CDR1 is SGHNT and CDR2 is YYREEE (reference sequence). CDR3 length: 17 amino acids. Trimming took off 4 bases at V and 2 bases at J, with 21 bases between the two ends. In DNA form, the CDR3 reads TGTGCCAGCAGCCCACTCTTGGGTACAGGGCGAAACACTGAAGCTTTCTTT. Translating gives CASSPLLGTGRNTEAFF.

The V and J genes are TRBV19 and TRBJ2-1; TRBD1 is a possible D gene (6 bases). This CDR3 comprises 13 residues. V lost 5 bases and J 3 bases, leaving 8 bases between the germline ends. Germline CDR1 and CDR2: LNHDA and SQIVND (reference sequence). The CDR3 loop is CASSGGLYNEQFF. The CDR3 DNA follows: TGTGCCAGTAGTGGGGGCCTCTACAATGAGCAGTTCTTC.

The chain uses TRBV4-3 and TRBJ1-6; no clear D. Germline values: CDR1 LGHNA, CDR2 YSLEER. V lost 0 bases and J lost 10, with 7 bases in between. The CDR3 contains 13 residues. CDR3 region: CASSQDMRSPLHF. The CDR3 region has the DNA TGCGCCAGCAGCCAAGATATGAGGTCACCCCTCCACTTT.

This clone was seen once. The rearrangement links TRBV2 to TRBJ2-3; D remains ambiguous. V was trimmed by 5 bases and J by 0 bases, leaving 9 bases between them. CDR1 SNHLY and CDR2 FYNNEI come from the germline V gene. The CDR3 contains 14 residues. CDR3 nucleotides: TGTGCCAGCAGTCCTATTCCTAGCACAGATACGCAGTATTTT. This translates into CASSPIPSTDTQYF.

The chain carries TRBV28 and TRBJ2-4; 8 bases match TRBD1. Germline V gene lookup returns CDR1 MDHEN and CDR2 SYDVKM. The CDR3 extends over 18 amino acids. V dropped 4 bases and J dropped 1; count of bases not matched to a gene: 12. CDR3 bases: TGTGCCAGCAGTTCCCGGGGCAGGACAGGGCTCGCCAAAAACATTCAGTACTTC. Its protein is CASSSRGRTGLAKNIQYF.

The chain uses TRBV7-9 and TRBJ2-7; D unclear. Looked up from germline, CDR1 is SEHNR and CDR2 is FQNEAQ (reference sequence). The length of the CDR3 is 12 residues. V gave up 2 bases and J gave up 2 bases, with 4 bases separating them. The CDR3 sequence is CASSLSTYEQYF. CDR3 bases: TGTGCCAGCAGCTTATCCACCTACGAGCAGTACTTC.

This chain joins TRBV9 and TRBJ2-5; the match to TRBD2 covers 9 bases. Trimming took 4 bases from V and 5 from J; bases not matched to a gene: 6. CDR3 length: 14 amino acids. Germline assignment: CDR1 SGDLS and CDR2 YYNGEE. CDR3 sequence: CASSNSGRWETQYF. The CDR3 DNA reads TGTGCCAGCAGCAATAGCGGGAGATGGGAGACCCAGTACTTC.

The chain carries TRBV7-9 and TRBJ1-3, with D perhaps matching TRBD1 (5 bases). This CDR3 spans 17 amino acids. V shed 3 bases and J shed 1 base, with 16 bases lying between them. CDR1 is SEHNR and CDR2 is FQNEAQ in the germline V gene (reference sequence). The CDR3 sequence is CASSLGQIRPSGNTIYF. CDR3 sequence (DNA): TGTGCCAGCAGCTTGGGGCAGATCAGACCTTCTGGAAACACCATATATTTT. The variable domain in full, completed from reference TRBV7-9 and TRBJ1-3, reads DTGVSQNPRHKITKRGQNVTFRCDPISEHNRLYWYRQTLGQGPEFLTYFQNEAQLEKSRLLSDRFSAERPKGSFSTLEIQRTEQGDSAMYLCASSLGQIRPSGNTIYFGEGSWLTVV.